The present T cell receptor beta chain was sequenced within a study of Tregs in tolerant kidney transplant recipients. Study-wide results and limits: Biological reproducibility was not directly addressed, but technical replication error appeared minimal. Findings come from small patient numbers and require larger validation. The most relevant donor-specific Treg TCRbeta repertoire apparently came from expansion with activated donor B cells.

The repertoire was sequenced with immunoSEQ multiplex PCR; TCRdb's copy has only in-frame clones and lacks some. This sample has under 300,000 clones, with approximately 84% found just once. Unstimulated Tregs (CD4+CD25+CD127-) and CD4+CD25- non-Tregs were sorted from PBMCs. CDR1 is SGHVS, CDR2 FQNEAQ, per germline. This CDR3 contains 16 residues. V lost 4 bases, J lost 8 bases, and 9 bases stayed unmatched. For this clone: Its antigen is not known.

The chain uses TRBV7-8 and TRBJ2-1; 12 bases line up with TRBD1. The clonotype comes from a human donor in good health. Input material: CD4+ T cells from blood. CDR3 amino acids: CASSSQPGQGAHEQFF. CDR3 bases: TGTGCCAGCAGCTCGCAGCCGGGACAGGGGGCGCATGAGCAGTTCTTC.